Each of the 7 T cell receptor beta chains below was sequenced from the same sample in a study of blood T cell repertoires in COVID-19. Repertoires were generated with immunoSEQ multiplex PCR, while TCRdb's copy carries only in-frame clones and drops some. In the table there are about 44,000 clones, around 84% of which are singletons. The sequenced material came from peripheral blood. The receptors come from a human donor in a cohort sampled during active COVID-19.

The V gene is TRBV6-1, the J gene TRBJ1-5; 7 bases match TRBD1. The CDR3 is 16 amino acids. V lost 4 bases to trimming and J lost 0 bases; unmatched junction nucleotides: 6. Per the germline V gene, CDR1 is MNHNS and CDR2 is SASEGT. Here the CDR3 reads CASSGRQGYSNQPQHF. The CDR3 bases are TGTGCCAGCAGTGGCCGACAGGGATATAGCAATCAGCCCCAGCATTTT.

The chain has TRBV27 and TRBJ1-2, with a tentative D call TRBD1 (6 bases). This CDR3 has 14 amino acids. Trimming removed 3 bases at V and 7 bases at J, with 15 bases between. Germline CDR1 MNHEY, CDR2 SMNVEV (reference sequence). CDR3 in amino acids: CASSLRGQFGGYTF. Written as DNA, the CDR3 is TGTGCCAGCAGTTTGCGCGGACAGTTTGGTGGCTACACCTTC.

The rearrangement joins TRBV5-8 to TRBJ1-5, with D perhaps matching TRBD1 (5 bases). V was pared by 0 bases and J by 6 bases, with 13 bases between. Looked up from germline, CDR1 is SGHTS and CDR2 is YDEGEE. The CDR3 loop spans 15 amino acids. The DNA of the CDR3 is TGTGCCAGCAGCTTGGTCGTTGGGGGGGTTCAGCCCCAGCATTTT. Protein product: CASSLVVGGVQPQHF.

The chain joins TRBV7-3 to TRBJ2-7, with a possible D match to TRBD1 (6 bases). The V end was cut by 5 bases, the J end by 8 bases, with 22 bases between. The V gene's germline CDR1 is SGHTA and CDR2 FQGTGA. This CDR3 region has 15 residues. CDR3 nucleotides: TGTGCCAGCAGCCAAAAAGGGGGACCCGGTTCCAAGCAGTACTTC. Translated, it gives CASSQKGGPGSKQYF.

The chain links TRBV3-1 (or the pseudogene TRBV3-2) to TRBJ2-3; 8 bases match TRBD2. Germline CDR1 is LGHDT and CDR2 is YNNKEL (reference sequence). V lost 1 base and J lost 2; bases outside the gene matches: 5. The CDR3 consists of 16 residues. In DNA, the CDR3 is TGTGCCAGCAGCCAAGCCATAGCGGGGTCCACAGATACGCAGTATTTT. Translated, it gives CASSQAIAGSTDTQYF.

This chain joins TRBV6-4 and TRBJ2-3, with 11 bases lining up with TRBD2. In germline, CDR1 is MRHNA, CDR2 SNTAGT. CDR3 length: 15 residues. V lost 2 bases to trimming and J lost 4 bases; unmatched junction nucleotides: 2. The CDR3 reads CASSDLAGGSDTQYF. CDR3 in DNA: TGTGCCAGCAGTGACCTAGCGGGGGGTTCAGATACGCAGTATTTT.

This chain connects TRBV27 to TRBJ2-5; 8 positions match TRBD1. CDR3 length: 14 residues. With V trimmed by 5 bases and J by 2 bases, 4 bases remained unmatched. Germline V gene lookup returns CDR1 MNHEY and CDR2 SMNVEV (reference sequence). The CDR3 DNA sequence: TGTGCCAGCAGTCAAGGACAGGGACAAGAGACCCAGTACTTC. It is translated as CASSQGQGQETQYF.